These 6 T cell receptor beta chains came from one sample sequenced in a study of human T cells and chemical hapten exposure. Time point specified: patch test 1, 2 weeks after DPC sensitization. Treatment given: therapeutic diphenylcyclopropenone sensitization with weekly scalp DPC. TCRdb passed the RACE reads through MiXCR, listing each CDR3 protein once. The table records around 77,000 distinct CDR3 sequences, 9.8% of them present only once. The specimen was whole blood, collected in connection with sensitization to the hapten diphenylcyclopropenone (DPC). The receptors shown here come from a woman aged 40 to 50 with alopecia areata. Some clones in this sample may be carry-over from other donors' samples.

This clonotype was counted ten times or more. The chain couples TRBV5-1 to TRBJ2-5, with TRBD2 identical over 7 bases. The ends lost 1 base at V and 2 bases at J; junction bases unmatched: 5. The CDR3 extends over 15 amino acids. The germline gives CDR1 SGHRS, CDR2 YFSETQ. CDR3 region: CASSLSPGRQETQYF. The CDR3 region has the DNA TGCGCCAGCAGCTTGAGCCCCGGGAGGCAAGAGACCCAGTACTTC.

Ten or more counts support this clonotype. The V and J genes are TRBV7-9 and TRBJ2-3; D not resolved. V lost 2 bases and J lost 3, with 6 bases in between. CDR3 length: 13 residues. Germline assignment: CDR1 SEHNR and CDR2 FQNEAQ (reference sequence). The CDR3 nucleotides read TGTGCCAGCAGCTTACTTGGAACAGATACGCAGTATTTT. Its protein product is CASSLLGTDTQYF.

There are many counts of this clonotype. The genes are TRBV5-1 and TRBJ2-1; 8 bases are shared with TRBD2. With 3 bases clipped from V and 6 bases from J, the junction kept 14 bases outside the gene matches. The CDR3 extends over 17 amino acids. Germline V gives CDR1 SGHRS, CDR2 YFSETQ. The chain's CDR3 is CASSSTSSGLGSNEQFF. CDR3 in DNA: TGCGCCAGCAGCTCCACCTCCTCGGGACTAGGCTCCAATGAGCAGTTCTTC.

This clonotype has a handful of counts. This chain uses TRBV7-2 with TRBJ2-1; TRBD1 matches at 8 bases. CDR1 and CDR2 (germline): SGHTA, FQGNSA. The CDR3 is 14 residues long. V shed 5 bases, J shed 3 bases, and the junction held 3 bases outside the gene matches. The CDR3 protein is CASSPTGGYNEQFF. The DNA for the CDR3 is TGTGCCAGCAGCCCCACAGGGGGCTACAATGAGCAGTTCTTC. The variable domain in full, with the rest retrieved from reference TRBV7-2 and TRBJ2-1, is GAGVSQSPSNKVTEKGKDVELRCDPISGHTALYWYRQSLGQGLEFLIYFQGNSAPDKSGLPSDRFSAERTGGSVSTLTIQRTQQEDSAVYLCASSPTGGYNEQFFGPGTRLTVL.

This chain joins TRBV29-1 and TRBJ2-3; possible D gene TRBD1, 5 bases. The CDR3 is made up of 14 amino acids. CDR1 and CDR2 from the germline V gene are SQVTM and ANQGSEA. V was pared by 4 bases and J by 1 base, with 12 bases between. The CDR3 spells CSVANQQGTDTQYF. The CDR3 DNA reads TGCAGCGTTGCTAATCAACAGGGCACAGATACGCAGTATTTT.

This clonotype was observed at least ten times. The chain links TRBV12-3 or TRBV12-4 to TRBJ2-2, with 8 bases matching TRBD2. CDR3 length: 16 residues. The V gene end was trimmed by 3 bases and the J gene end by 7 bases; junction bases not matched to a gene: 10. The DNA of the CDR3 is TGTGCCAGCAGTTTGAGGAGCGGGGGCCCGGTCGGGGAGCTGTTTTTT. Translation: CASSLRSGGPVGELFF.